Listed below are T cell receptor beta chains from one sample, sequenced in a study of cytomegalovirus exposure and HLA in healthy donors. Assay used: immunoSEQ multiplex PCR; TCRdb lists only in-frame clones, some missing. This repertoire shows 130,000 or so clones, around 8.5% found once; its top ten account for under 7%. Sequenced sample: PBMCs. All receptors come from a man aged 35-49 years in good health and CMV-seronegative. Each CDR3 is given with its conserved first and last residue. Fields, in order: V gene, D gene, J gene, clone size, CDR3 protein, CDR3 DNA. The D gene is left open where the match is weak. Where a row states a size, it is once, few, many or the class of an expanded clone; other rows omit it.

TRBV27,-,TRBJ2-7,-,CASSLPRAGQQYF,TGTGCCAGCAGTTTACCCAGGGCTGGACAGCAGTACTTC
TRBV9,-,TRBJ1-5,-,CASSSGGNNQPQHF,TGTGCCAGCAGCTCGGGGGGGAACAATCAGCCCCAGCATTTT
TRBV7-9,-,TRBJ1-3,few,CASSLGRQNSGNTIYF,TGTGCCAGCAGCTTAGGAAGACAGAACTCTGGAAACACCATATATTTT
TRBV7-3,TRBD2,TRBJ2-5,-,CASRPVPGGGETQYF,TGTGCCAGCAGACCTGTCCCGGGCGGGGGAGAGACCCAGTACTTC
TRBV7-2,-,TRBJ2-1,-,CASSLGRGYNEQFF,TGTGCCAGCAGCTTAGGCAGGGGTTACAATGAGCAGTTCTTC
TRBV5-1,-,TRBJ1-1,few,CASSLEGGFYGAFF,TGCGCCAGCAGCTTGGAAGGGGGATTTTATGGAGCTTTCTTT
TRBV9,-,TRBJ1-6,-,CASSVARGGGNSPLHF,TGTGCCAGCAGCGTAGCTAGGGGGGGTGGTAATTCACCCCTCCACTTT
TRBV4-1,-,TRBJ2-3,-,CASSQDRGALTDTQYF,TGCGCCAGCAGCCAAGACCGCGGGGCCCTGACAGATACGCAGTATTTT
TRBV5-4,-,TRBJ2-5,few,CASSRAGIEETQYF,TGTGCCAGCAGCCGGGCCGGGATTGAAGAGACCCAGTACTTC
TRBV27,TRBD1,TRBJ2-2,few,CASSVRQGGVGELFF,TGTGCCAGCAGCGTTCGACAGGGGGGTGTCGGGGAGCTGTTTTTT
TRBV7-9,-,TRBJ2-7,few,CASSSREGAAYEQYF,TGTGCCAGCAGCTCCCGGGAGGGGGCCGCCTACGAGCAGTACTTC
TRBV6-1,TRBD2,TRBJ2-7,-,CASSESASGGDEQYF,TGTGCCAGCAGTGAATCCGCTAGCGGGGGTGACGAGCAGTACTTC
TRBV7-2,TRBD2,TRBJ2-3,few,CASSRFLAGGGTDTQYF,TGTGCCAGCAGTCGTTTTCTAGCGGGGGGGGGCACAGATACGCAGTATTTT
TRBV5-8,-,TRBJ1-1,few,CASSLALLNTEAFF,TGTGCCAGCAGCTTGGCCCTTCTGAACACTGAAGCTTTCTTT
TRBV15,-,TRBJ2-5,-,CATSRDATYRETQYF,TGTGCCACCAGCAGAGATGCTACCTACCGAGAGACCCAGTACTTC